Each of the 13 T cell receptor beta chains below was sequenced from the same sample in a study of a mutant IDH1 vaccine in newly diagnosed glioma. Their antigens remain unidentified. Profiled with immunoSEQ multiplex PCR; TCRdb holds only in-frame clones, not every one. The sample shows about 60,000 clones, over 80% of them seen only once. Time point given: week 23, last vaccination. Doses consisted of 300 ug of mutant IDH1 20-mer peptide each, paired with topical imiquimod. The material sequenced was PBMCs, taken from a glioma patient whose treatment included an IDH1 peptide vaccine. The receptors here all came from a man aged 40-49 years with glioma.

The chain recombines TRBV5-6 with TRBJ1-6, with 10 bases identical to TRBD1. V was clipped by 0 bases and J by 11 bases; unmatched bases: 5. CDR1 is SGHDT, CDR2 YYEEEE, per germline. This CDR3 spans 15 amino acids. The CDR3 region is CASSLAETGGPPLHF. For the CDR3, the DNA is TGTGCCAGCAGCTTGGCTGAGACAGGGGGCCCACCCCTCCACTTT. Together with reference TRBV5-6 and TRBJ1-6, the CDR3 gives the full variable domain: DAGVTQSPTHLIKTRGQQVTLRCSPKSGHDTVSWYQQALGQGPQFIFQYYEEEERQRGNFPDRFSGHQFPNYSSELNVNALLLGDSALYLCASSLAETGGPPLHFGNGTRLTVT.

V usage is TRBV19 and J usage is TRBJ1-5, with unresolved D. V was trimmed by 3 bases and J by 0 bases, leaving 6 bases between them. The germline gives CDR1 LNHDA, CDR2 SQIVND (reference sequence). This CDR3 has 14 residues. The CDR3 DNA reads TGTGCCAGTAGTATTATAGATAGCAATCAGCCCCAGCATTTT. It translates to CASSIIDSNQPQHF.

V gene TRBV4-1 combines with J gene TRBJ2-7, with 14 bases matching TRBD2. The J segment lost 2 bases and the V segment lost 4 bases, leaving 1 base of the junction unmatched. Germline values: CDR1 MGHRA, CDR2 YSYEKL. This CDR3 is 15 amino acids long. The CDR3 spells CASSPTSGRAYEQYF. As DNA, the CDR3 is TGCGCCAGCAGCCCGACTAGCGGGAGGGCCTACGAGCAGTACTTC.

This clone was counted a few times. The chain employs TRBV6-4 and TRBJ2-1, with 11 bases that match TRBD1. J was trimmed by 6 bases and V by 2 bases; bases with no gene match: 0. Germline lookup yields CDR1 MRHNA and CDR2 SNTAGT. The CDR3 contains 14 residues. CDR3 residues: CASSDGTGGNEQFF. CDR3 DNA sequence: TGTGCCAGCAGTGACGGGACAGGGGGCAATGAGCAGTTCTTC.

The rearrangement links TRBV23-1 to TRBJ1-1; 7 bases map to TRBD1. TRBV23-1 carries the ORF label, with uncertain function. This CDR3 contains 12 residues. V shed 6 bases and J 10 bases; nucleotides not matched to a gene: 8. The CDR3 sequence: CASSQTGFGAFF. DNA of the CDR3: TGCGCCAGCAGCCAGACAGGGTTCGGAGCTTTCTTT.

The chain couples TRBV11-2 to TRBJ2-5; the D gene is possibly TRBD2 (6 bases). The CDR3 runs to 15 residues. From germline, CDR1 is SGHAT and CDR2 FQNNGV. Trimming shortened V by 1 base and J by 5 bases, and 14 bases separated the two germline ends. The DNA for the CDR3 is TGTGCCAGCAGCTTAGCTTTGGGGGGTATGGAGACCCAGTACTTC. Translation gives CASSLALGGMETQYF.

The chain employs TRBV6-4 and TRBJ2-1; tentatively, D is TRBD2 (5 bases). CDR1 is MRHNA, CDR2 SNTAGT, per germline. The CDR3 spans 13 residues. Trimming cost V 1 base and J 8 bases, with 9 bases left between them. The CDR3 region has the DNA TGTGCCAGCAGTGACTGGGCCGGGGATGAGCAGTTCTTC. Its protein product is CASSDWAGDEQFF.

The chain is built from TRBV7-9 and TRBJ1-1; no clear D gene. Germline V gene data show CDR1 as SEHNR and CDR2 as FQNEAQ (reference sequence). Trimming shortened V by 2 bases and J by 2 bases, and 12 bases separated the two germline ends. CDR3 length: 15 residues. CDR3 protein: CASSLLAAGNTEAFF. CDR3 DNA: TGTGCCAGCAGCTTATTGGCTGCCGGTAACACTGAAGCTTTCTTT.

V gene TRBV12-2 combines with J gene TRBJ2-1; TRBD2 is taken as the D call from the table, unchecked against the DNA. TRBV12-2 is a listed pseudogene. This CDR3 has 18 amino acids. CDR3 amino acids: CASRLGVKGGREDNEQFF. CDR3 bases: TGTGCAAGTCGCTTAGGGGTGAAGGGCGGGAGGGAGGACAATGAGCAGTTCTTC.

This clone has just one count. This rearrangement joins TRBV5-1 to TRBJ1-1; possible D gene TRBD1, 5 bases. The V end lost 2 bases, the J end lost 4 bases, and 9 bases lay between the germline ends. The CDR3 is 13 residues long. The germline gives CDR1 SGHRS, CDR2 YFSETQ. CDR3 nucleotide sequence: TGCGCCAGCAGCTTCTCAGGGAGCACTGAAGCTTTCTTT. Encoded protein: CASSFSGSTEAFF.

This sequence joins TRBV6-1 and TRBJ1-2, with D hard to call. There are 16 residues in the CDR3. V gave up 0 bases and J gave up 7 bases, with 18 bases separating them. Germline V lookup: CDR1 MNHNS, CDR2 SASEGT. CDR3 DNA sequence: TGTGCCAGCAGTGAAGCTCTTGGAGTGGTACCGGGTGGCTACACCTTC. Its translation is CASSEALGVVPGGYTF.

This chain connects TRBV7-2 to TRBJ2-1; either TRBD1 or TRBD2 may supply D (6 bases each). V was shortened by 5 bases and J by 8 bases, with 16 bases between the two germline ends. The germline V gene has CDR1 SGHTA and CDR2 FQGNSA. CDR3 length: 14 residues. CDR3 protein: CASSPVGGRDEQFF. The DNA of the CDR3 is TGTGCCAGCAGCCCGGTCGGGGGCCGGGATGAGCAGTTCTTC.

The genes are TRBV5-1 and TRBJ1-2, with D hard to call. The CDR3 extends over 12 amino acids. Germline V gives CDR1 SGHRS, CDR2 YFSETQ. The V gene lost 1 base and the J gene lost 7 bases, with 8 bases spanning the gap. CDR3 sequence: CASSLTMAGYTF. The CDR3, as DNA: TGCGCCAGCAGCTTGACCATGGCTGGCTACACCTTC.